This TCR beta chain was retrieved from a study of T cells after yellow fever vaccination. Study-wide points: Booster samples showed a return of most primary-vaccination clones (roughly 95% CD4, roughly 85% CD8).

Notes on this clonotype: The antigen remains unidentified.

One entry per CDR3 protein results from TCRdb running MiXCR on the 5' RACE reads. Here the sample spans 29,000 or so distinct CDR3 sequences, over 4.5% being singletons. This sequence originates from a man aged 25 to 40 who received the YFV17D yellow fever vaccine. Sequenced here: CD8+ T cells sorted from PBMCs, sampled 10 days after the yellow fever booster vaccination.

In DNA, the CDR3 is TGTGCCAGCAGCTCCTTTCAGCGGGCCAGCTCCTACGAGCAGTACTTC. Protein: CASSSFQRASSYEQYF. The V gene is TRBV13, the J gene TRBJ2-7; D is possibly TRBD2 (6 bases). The length of the CDR3 is 16 residues. V lost 4 bases, J lost 0 bases, and 16 bases lay in between. Per the germline V gene, CDR1 is PRHDT and CDR2 is FYEKMQ (reference sequence).